The 10 T cell receptor beta chains in this list originate from one sample, sequenced in a study of T cells after posttransplantation cyclophosphamide. Produced via immunoSEQ multiplex PCR; TCRdb's table is partial and in-frame only. The sample consists of 4,300 or so clones, 76% of them appearing once. Busulfan-fludarabine conditioning, marrow transplant, and cyclophosphamide on days +3 and +4 were administered. This sample comprised PBMCs, obtained after allogeneic stem cell transplant with posttransplant cyclophosphamide. The receptors were gathered from a male patient aged 40-50 years who received an allogeneic stem cell transplant from a related donor, was CMV-positive, and had acute and chronic GVHD. Some T cells could come from the graft donor.

This clone came up a few times. This chain links TRBV4-3 with TRBJ2-7, with TRBD2 matching 10 bases. Losses at the gene ends were 4 bases for V and 5 bases for J; bases not matched to a gene: 5. Per germline, CDR1 LGHNA and CDR2 YSLEER. The CDR3 consists of 14 residues. Here the CDR3 reads CASSLGLASHEQYF. As DNA, the CDR3 is TGCGCCAGCAGCCTGGGACTAGCGAGCCACGAGCAGTACTTC.

The rearrangement links TRBV29-1 to TRBJ2-5; TRBD1 agrees at 7 bases. There are 13 residues in the CDR3. Germline trimming cut 7 bases from V and 5 bases from J; bases unmatched to any gene: 10. CDR1 is SQVTM and CDR2 is ANQGSEA in the germline V gene. Written as DNA, the CDR3 is TGCAGCGGGACCTACTTACAGGGGGAGACCCAGTACTTC. Translated: CSGTYLQGETQYF.

The rearrangement uses TRBV6-1 and TRBJ2-2; D may be TRBD1 (5 bases). V dropped 8 bases and J dropped 2 bases, with 12 bases sitting between them. Germline V gene sequence: CDR1 MNHNS, CDR2 SASEGT. The CDR3 is 14 amino acids. CDR3: CASSARTNTGELFF. CDR3 bases: TGTGCCAGCTCGGCCCGGACAAACACCGGGGAGCTGTTTTTT.

This clone appeared a single time. The rearrangement links TRBV30 to TRBJ2-3; TRBD1 matches at 10 bases. CDR1 GTSNPN and CDR2 SVGIG come from the germline V gene (reference sequence). The CDR3 loop spans 14 amino acids. V was clipped by 4 bases and J by 0 bases; unmatched bases: 1. DNA for the CDR3: TGTGCCTGGATGGGACAGGGGAGCACAGATACGCAGTATTTT. Translating it yields CAWMGQGSTDTQYF.

Details on this clone: The junction and the germline gene differ at one end; a read error may be behind it. The genes are TRBV19 and TRBJ2-7, with 7 positions matching TRBD2. The CDR3 extends over 15 amino acids. The germline CDR1 and CDR2 sequences are LNHDA and SQIVND (reference sequence). The CDR3 sequence: CASSIGVGLIYQQYF. The DNA for the CDR3 is TGTGCCAGTAGTATAGGAGTGGGACTAATCTACCAGCAGTACTTC.

The chain uses TRBV27 and TRBJ2-7, with 10 nucleotides matching TRBD1. J gave up 3 bases and V 3 bases, and 5 bases lay outside the gene matches. The V gene's germline CDR1 is MNHEY and CDR2 SMNVEV (reference sequence). The CDR3 totals 15 residues. The CDR3 DNA is TGTGCCAGCAGTTTCGGACAGGGGGTCGGCTACGAGCAGTACTTC. Its protein product is CASSFGQGVGYEQYF.

The rearrangement joins TRBV27 to TRBJ1-2; tentatively, D is TRBD1 (6 bases). The V and J ends lost 2 bases and 2 bases respectively, with 9 bases between them. Germline V CDR1 and CDR2: MNHEY, SMNVEV (reference sequence). The CDR3 runs to 14 residues. CDR3 residues: CASSLRTDNYGYTF. DNA of the CDR3: TGTGCCAGCAGTTTACGGACAGACAACTATGGCTACACCTTC.

This chain uses TRBV5-1 with TRBJ1-1, with D unclear. V lost 3 bases to trimming and J lost 14 bases, with 20 bases between them. Per the germline V gene, CDR1 is SGHRS and CDR2 is YFSETQ. The CDR3 covers 13 residues. The CDR3 loop is CASSSEGPTRSFF. The CDR3 DNA follows: TGCGCCAGCAGCTCAGAGGGCCCGACCCGGAGCTTCTTT.

CDR3 sequence reads: CASSAEDRDYTEAFF. Written as DNA, the CDR3 is TGTGCCAGCAGCGCCGAAGACAGGGACTACACTGAAGCTTTCTTT. The chain couples TRBV27 to TRBJ1-1; 7 bases agree with TRBD1. The CDR3 consists of 15 residues. The germline gives CDR1 MNHEY, CDR2 SMNVEV (reference sequence). V lost 6 bases and J lost 3; bases outside the gene matches: 10.

For the CDR3, the DNA is TGCGCCAGCAGCCAAGGTGGACAGGGGTTGTTCTTC. Protein: CASSQGGQGLFF. V and J are TRBV4-3 and TRBJ2-1; 9 bases fit TRBD1. With V trimmed by 1 base and J by 15 bases, 4 bases remained unmatched. The CDR3 is 12 amino acids. Germline values: CDR1 LGHNA, CDR2 YSLEER.